Following are 27 T cell receptor beta chains from one sample sequenced in a study of cytomegalovirus exposure and HLA in healthy donors. Sequencing was performed with immunoSEQ multiplex PCR; in TCRdb, only in-frame clones are kept and a portion is missing. The data show about 270,000 clones, with 65% to 90% seen just once and 0.95% to 1.1% held by the top ten. The sample was PBMCs. These receptors all stem from a woman between 18 and 29 years old in good health and CMV-seronegative.

This clone was seen more than once but under ten times. V and J are TRBV6-5 and TRBJ1-2, with D possibly being TRBD1 (5 bases). The CDR3 is 12 amino acids. Looked up from germline, CDR1 is MNHEY and CDR2 is SVGAGI. V shed 2 bases and J shed 12 bases, with 13 bases lying between them. Written as DNA, the CDR3 is TGTGCCAGCAGTTACGCGGGGGACGTTCACACCTTC. This translates into CASSYAGDVHTF.

CDR3 sequence: CASSQGGNEQFF. The CDR3 nucleotides read TGTGCCAGCAGCCAGGGGGGCAATGAGCAGTTCTTC. The chain carries TRBV5-6 and TRBJ2-1; weak D call: TRBD1 (7 bases). Germline V gene lookup returns CDR1 SGHDT and CDR2 YYEEEE. The CDR3 runs to 12 residues. The germline V and J ends were trimmed by 4 bases and 6 bases, with 8 bases remaining between them.

This clone was seen a single time. The chain recombines TRBV25-1 with TRBJ2-6; weak D call: TRBD2 (5 bases). Germline values: CDR1 MGHDK, CDR2 SYGVNS. This CDR3 comprises 16 residues. The ends were cut back, 5 bases at V and 1 base at J, with 12 bases in the middle. CDR3 nucleotides: TGTGCCAGCAGTCCTGAGGGAAGATCTGGGGCCAACGTCCTGACTTTC. The encoded protein is CASSPEGRSGANVLTF. Full variable domain (rest looked up from reference TRBV25-1 and TRBJ2-6): EADIYQTPRYLVIGTGKKITLECSQTMGHDKMYWYQQDPGMELHLIHYSYGVNSTEKGDLSSESTVSRIRTEHFPLTLESARPSHTSQYLCASSPEGRSGANVLTFGAGSRLTVL.

The rearrangement joins TRBV27 to TRBJ2-1, with TRBD2 matching over 11 bases. The ends lost 1 base at V and 7 bases at J; junction bases unmatched: 3. The CDR3 has 15 amino acids. Germline V gives CDR1 MNHEY, CDR2 SMNVEV (reference sequence). The CDR3 DNA reads as TGTGCCAGCAGTTTATTAGCGGGAGGGGAAAATGAGCAGTTCTTC. This translates into CASSLLAGGENEQFF.

The chain recombines TRBV6-1 with TRBJ2-7, with 13 positions matching TRBD2. Germline V gene lookup returns CDR1 MNHNS and CDR2 SASEGT. J gave up 7 bases and V 2 bases, and 5 bases lay outside the gene matches. The CDR3 extends over 15 amino acids. This CDR3 reads CASSERPGLAGEQYF. As DNA, the CDR3 is TGTGCCAGCAGTGAAAGACCGGGACTAGCGGGAGAGCAGTACTTC.

The genes are TRBV2 and TRBJ2-7, with TRBD1 identical over 7 bases. The CDR3 covers 14 residues. Looked up from germline, CDR1 is SNHLY and CDR2 is FYNNEI. The junction had 10 bases not matched to a gene; V was cut back by 7 bases and J by 4 bases. As DNA, the CDR3 is TGTGCCAGCACCTCACCGGGACAGCCTTACGAGCAGTACTTC. Translated: CASTSPGQPYEQYF.

The rearrangement joins TRBV7-3 to TRBJ2-2; D gene unclear. The CDR3 runs 13 residues. CDR1 and CDR2 from the germline V gene are SGHTA and FQGTGA. The germline V and J ends were trimmed by 3 bases and 3 bases, with 5 bases remaining between them. In nucleotides, the CDR3 is TGTGCCAGCAGCTTCAGTTACACCGGGGAGCTGTTTTTT. Amino acid sequence: CASSFSYTGELFF.

The V and J genes are TRBV30 and TRBJ2-7; D is perhaps TRBD1 (6 bases). The germline V gene has CDR1 GTSNPN and CDR2 SVGIG (reference sequence). Trimming removed 2 bases at V and 6 bases at J, with 14 bases between. The CDR3 has 13 amino acids. The CDR3 spells CAWSLHRVGEQYF. The CDR3 DNA is TGTGCCTGGAGTCTTCACAGGGTTGGCGAGCAGTACTTC.

The genes are TRBV7-3 and TRBJ1-2; D is possibly TRBD1 (5 bases). V was pared by 1 base and J by 4 bases, with 16 bases between. The CDR3 is 16 residues long. CDR1 and CDR2 (germline): SGHTA, FQGTGA. The CDR3 nucleotides are TGTGCCAGCAGCTTAAGTAGTAGGACAATCGGCTATGGCTACACCTTC. Translated, it gives CASSLSSRTIGYGYTF.

V and J are TRBV9 and TRBJ2-5; perhaps TRBD2 as D (6 bases). The germline gives CDR1 SGDLS, CDR2 YYNGEE. With 0 bases removed from V and 6 bases from J, the gap between germline ends came to 9 bases. CDR3 length: 13 residues. CDR3 amino acids: CASSVGRGKTQYF. CDR3 DNA: TGTGCCAGCAGCGTAGGGCGCGGGAAGACCCAGTACTTC.

This clone showed up just once. The chain couples TRBV5-1 to TRBJ2-3; 8 nucleotides agree with TRBD1. CDR1 is SGHRS and CDR2 is YFSETQ in the germline V gene. CDR3 size: 15 residues. V was pared by 4 bases and J by 4 bases, with 8 bases of the junction left unmatched. The CDR3: CASSVRTGYADTQYF. For the CDR3, the DNA is TGCGCCAGCAGCGTACGGACAGGGTATGCAGATACGCAGTATTTT.

This rearrangement joins TRBV5-1 to TRBJ1-1; D may be TRBD1 (6 bases). V was clipped by 4 bases and J by 7 bases, with 14 bases between them. The CDR3 is made up of 13 amino acids. Per germline, CDR1 SGHRS and CDR2 YFSETQ. CDR3 amino acids: CASSARDKYEAFF. CDR3 nucleotide sequence: TGCGCCAGCAGCGCCCGGGACAAATATGAAGCTTTCTTT.

V gene TRBV5-6 combines with J gene TRBJ1-2; 8 positions agree with TRBD1. Germline trimming cut 3 bases from V and 0 bases from J; bases unmatched to any gene: 4. The CDR3 has 15 amino acids. Germline loops: CDR1 SGHDT, CDR2 YYEEEE. The CDR3 spells CASSSQQGANYGYTF. The CDR3 DNA reads TGTGCCAGCAGCTCCCAACAGGGGGCTAACTATGGCTACACCTTC.

This clone was recorded a few times. This chain connects TRBV19 to TRBJ1-2; 8 positions agree with TRBD1. J was trimmed by 10 bases and V by 6 bases; bases with no gene match: 7. CDR1 is LNHDA, CDR2 SQIVND, per germline (reference sequence). The CDR3 loop spans 12 amino acids. The CDR3 region has the DNA TGTGCCAGTAGCTTTGGACAGGGTCACTACACCTTC. Translation gives CASSFGQGHYTF.

This clone has just one count. CDR3 sequence reads: CASSTLRTGEETQYF. CDR3 nucleotides: TGTGCCAGCAGCACTCTGAGGACAGGGGAAGAGACCCAGTACTTC. This chain uses TRBV11-2 with TRBJ2-5, with 9 bases fitting TRBD1. The germline V gene encodes CDR1 SGHAT and CDR2 FQNNGV. Trimming at V came to 5 bases and at J to 3 bases, leaving 7 bases not matched to a gene. The CDR3 contains 15 residues.

V is TRBV5-1 and J is TRBJ1-1; 7 bases are shared with TRBD1. The V and J ends lost 4 bases and 0 bases, in that order; junction bases with no gene match: 6. CDR1 and CDR2 (germline): SGHRS, YFSETQ. The CDR3 spans 15 residues. In nucleotides, the CDR3 is TGCGCCAGCAGCCTACCGGGACAGTTGAACACTGAAGCTTTCTTT. Its protein is CASSLPGQLNTEAFF.

The rearrangement uses TRBV19 and TRBJ1-4, with 7 bases identical to TRBD1. This CDR3 is built from 17 residues. Germline lookup yields CDR1 LNHDA and CDR2 SQIVND (reference sequence). The ends lost 5 bases at V and 0 bases at J; junction bases unmatched: 9. The CDR3 DNA reads as TGTGCCAGTAGTCCCCGGGACAGACAAGCAACTAATGAAAAACTGTTTTTT. As protein: CASSPRDRQATNEKLFF. Variable domain in full (rest from reference TRBV19 and TRBJ1-4): DGGITQSPKYLFRKEGQNVTLSCEQNLNHDAMYWYRQDPGQGLRLIYYSQIVNDFQKGDIAEGYSVSREKKESFPLTVTSAQKNPTAFYLCASSPRDRQATNEKLFFGSGTQLSVL.

V usage is TRBV27 and J usage is TRBJ1-3; unclear D gene. The CDR3 is 12 amino acids. Germline values: CDR1 MNHEY, CDR2 SMNVEV (reference sequence). Trimming left V 6 bases short and J 5 bases short, with 8 bases between. The DNA for the CDR3 is TGTGCCAGCAGAGCGCAAAGAAACACCATATATTTT. It encodes CASRAQRNTIYF.

V gene TRBV14 combines with J gene TRBJ2-7, with D unclear. Germline CDR1 SGHDN, CDR2 FVKESK. V lost 1 base and J 5 bases, leaving 9 bases between the germline ends. The CDR3 covers 13 residues. CDR3 sequence (DNA): TGTGCCAGCAGCCAAGGACTCCCAGACGAGCAGTACTTC. It specifies CASSQGLPDEQYF.

A remark on this clone: An end of the junction does not agree with germline; a read error may underlie this. This rearrangement joins TRBV7-7 to TRBJ2-5; possibly TRBD2 for D (5 bases). The germline gives CDR1 SSHAT, CDR2 FNYEAQ (reference sequence). The CDR3 length is 14 residues. The CDR3 here is CASSLGGIQETQYF. Here the CDR3 DNA reads TGTGCTAGCAGCTTAGGAGGTATCCAAGAGACCCAGTACTTC.

This rearrangement joins TRBV2 to TRBJ1-1; 8 positions agree with TRBD1. Germline V CDR1 and CDR2: SNHLY, FYNNEI. Trimming took 4 bases from V and 6 from J; bases not matched to a gene: 1. The CDR3 has 12 residues. CDR3 DNA sequence: TGTGCCAGCAGTGCAGGGGGCTCTGAAGCTTTCTTT. Its translation: CASSAGGSEAFF.

The chain joins TRBV19 to TRBJ1-1; the D is unclear. Germline V CDR1 and CDR2: LNHDA, SQIVND (reference sequence). The V end was cut by 5 bases, the J end by 1 base, with 5 bases between. This CDR3 contains 12 residues. In nucleotides, the CDR3 is TGTGCCAGTAGTGACAAGAACACTGAAGCTTTCTTT. It codes for CASSDKNTEAFF. The whole variable domain, filled in from reference TRBV19 and TRBJ1-1, reads DGGITQSPKYLFRKEGQNVTLSCEQNLNHDAMYWYRQDPGQGLRLIYYSQIVNDFQKGDIAEGYSVSREKKESFPLTVTSAQKNPTAFYLCASSDKNTEAFFGQGTRLTVV.

In this sample, this clone turned up a few times. The chain employs TRBV7-2 and TRBJ1-5; 10 bases are a match to TRBD1. The germline gives CDR1 SGHTA, CDR2 FQGNSA. The CDR3 is 15 amino acids. The junction had 6 bases not matched to a gene; V was cut back by 5 bases and J by 5 bases. CDR3 protein: CASSRGQGPYQPQHF. The DNA of the CDR3 is TGTGCCAGCAGCCGGGGACAGGGGCCCTATCAGCCCCAGCATTTT. Together with reference TRBV7-2 and TRBJ1-5, the CDR3 gives the full variable domain: GAGVSQSPSNKVTEKGKDVELRCDPISGHTALYWYRQSLGQGLEFLIYFQGNSAPDKSGLPSDRFSAERTGGSVSTLTIQRTQQEDSAVYLCASSRGQGPYQPQHFGDGTRLSIL.

The chain joins TRBV5-1 to TRBJ1-4; 7 nucleotides match TRBD1. V shed 1 base and J 4 bases; nucleotides not matched to a gene: 4. The CDR3 sequence is 15 residues long. CDR1 SGHRS and CDR2 YFSETQ come from the germline V gene. For the CDR3, the DNA is TGCGCCAGCAGCTTGACAGGGGTGAATAATGAAAAACTGTTTTTT. Its protein is CASSLTGVNNEKLFF.

The chain is built from TRBV19 and TRBJ2-7; TRBD2 matches 11 bases. CDR1 and CDR2 (germline): LNHDA, SQIVND (reference sequence). After removal of 5 bases from V and 4 bases from J, the junction contained 4 bases not matched to a gene. The CDR3 runs 14 residues. The CDR3 here is CASSPGLAAYEQYF. The CDR3 DNA sequence: TGTGCCAGTAGTCCGGGACTAGCGGCTTACGAGCAGTACTTC. Together with reference TRBV19 and TRBJ2-7, the CDR3 gives the full variable domain: DGGITQSPKYLFRKEGQNVTLSCEQNLNHDAMYWYRQDPGQGLRLIYYSQIVNDFQKGDIAEGYSVSREKKESFPLTVTSAQKNPTAFYLCASSPGLAAYEQYFGPGTRLTVT.

This clone was detected a few times. The J gene is TRBJ2-1, the V gene TRBV5-5; the D gene is possibly TRBD1 (5 bases). The germline CDR1 and CDR2 sequences are SGHKS and YYEKEE (reference sequence). This CDR3 is 14 amino acids long. V was pared by 0 bases and J by 3 bases, with 7 bases between. The CDR3 protein is CASSLGGSYNEQFF. CDR3 sequence (DNA): TGTGCCAGCAGCTTGGGGGGCAGCTACAATGAGCAGTTCTTC. The whole variable domain, filled in from reference TRBV5-5 and TRBJ2-1, reads DAGVTQSPTHLIKTRGQQVTLRCSPISGHKSVSWYQQVLGQGPQFIFQYYEKEERGRGNFPDRFSARQFPNYSSELNVNALLLGDSALYLCASSLGGSYNEQFFGPGTRLTVL.

V gene TRBV11-3 combines with J gene TRBJ2-7; 9 nucleotides match TRBD1. CDR1 and CDR2 (germline): SGHNT, YENEEA. Trimming cost V 3 bases and J 2 bases; bases outside gene matches: 2. This CDR3 has 14 amino acids. CDR3 region: CASSLRQGAYEQYF. Written as DNA, the CDR3 is TGTGCCAGCAGCTTGCGACAGGGGGCCTACGAGCAGTACTTC.